This TCR beta chain was observed in a study of cytomegalovirus exposure and HLA in healthy donors. Study-wide background: A preliminary data release comprised tens of millions of unique TCRs obtained from HLA-typed donors.

General study findings and limits: Previous analysis showed most TCR beta V segments were productive about 87% or about 30% of the time.

The ends lost 7 bases at V and 12 bases at J; junction bases unmatched: 15. Per the germline V gene, CDR1 is LNHDA and CDR2 is SQIVND (reference sequence). This CDR3 has 15 residues. Primers included in the PCR were 60 Vbeta and 13 Jbeta primers. Here immunoSEQ multiplex PCR was the method, and the copy in TCRdb shows in-frame clones only, minus some. Its listing shows approximately 100,000 clones. As regards this clone: Its antigen remains unknown.

The chain couples TRBV19 to TRBJ2-1; 10 positions agree with TRBD2. This receptor was identified in a man in his fifties in good health and CMV-seropositive. Material for sequencing was PBMCs. CDR3 sequence reads: CASIGASGSVGGQFF. The DNA of the CDR3 is TGTGCCAGTATTGGGGCTAGCGGGAGTGTAGGTGGGCAGTTCTTC.